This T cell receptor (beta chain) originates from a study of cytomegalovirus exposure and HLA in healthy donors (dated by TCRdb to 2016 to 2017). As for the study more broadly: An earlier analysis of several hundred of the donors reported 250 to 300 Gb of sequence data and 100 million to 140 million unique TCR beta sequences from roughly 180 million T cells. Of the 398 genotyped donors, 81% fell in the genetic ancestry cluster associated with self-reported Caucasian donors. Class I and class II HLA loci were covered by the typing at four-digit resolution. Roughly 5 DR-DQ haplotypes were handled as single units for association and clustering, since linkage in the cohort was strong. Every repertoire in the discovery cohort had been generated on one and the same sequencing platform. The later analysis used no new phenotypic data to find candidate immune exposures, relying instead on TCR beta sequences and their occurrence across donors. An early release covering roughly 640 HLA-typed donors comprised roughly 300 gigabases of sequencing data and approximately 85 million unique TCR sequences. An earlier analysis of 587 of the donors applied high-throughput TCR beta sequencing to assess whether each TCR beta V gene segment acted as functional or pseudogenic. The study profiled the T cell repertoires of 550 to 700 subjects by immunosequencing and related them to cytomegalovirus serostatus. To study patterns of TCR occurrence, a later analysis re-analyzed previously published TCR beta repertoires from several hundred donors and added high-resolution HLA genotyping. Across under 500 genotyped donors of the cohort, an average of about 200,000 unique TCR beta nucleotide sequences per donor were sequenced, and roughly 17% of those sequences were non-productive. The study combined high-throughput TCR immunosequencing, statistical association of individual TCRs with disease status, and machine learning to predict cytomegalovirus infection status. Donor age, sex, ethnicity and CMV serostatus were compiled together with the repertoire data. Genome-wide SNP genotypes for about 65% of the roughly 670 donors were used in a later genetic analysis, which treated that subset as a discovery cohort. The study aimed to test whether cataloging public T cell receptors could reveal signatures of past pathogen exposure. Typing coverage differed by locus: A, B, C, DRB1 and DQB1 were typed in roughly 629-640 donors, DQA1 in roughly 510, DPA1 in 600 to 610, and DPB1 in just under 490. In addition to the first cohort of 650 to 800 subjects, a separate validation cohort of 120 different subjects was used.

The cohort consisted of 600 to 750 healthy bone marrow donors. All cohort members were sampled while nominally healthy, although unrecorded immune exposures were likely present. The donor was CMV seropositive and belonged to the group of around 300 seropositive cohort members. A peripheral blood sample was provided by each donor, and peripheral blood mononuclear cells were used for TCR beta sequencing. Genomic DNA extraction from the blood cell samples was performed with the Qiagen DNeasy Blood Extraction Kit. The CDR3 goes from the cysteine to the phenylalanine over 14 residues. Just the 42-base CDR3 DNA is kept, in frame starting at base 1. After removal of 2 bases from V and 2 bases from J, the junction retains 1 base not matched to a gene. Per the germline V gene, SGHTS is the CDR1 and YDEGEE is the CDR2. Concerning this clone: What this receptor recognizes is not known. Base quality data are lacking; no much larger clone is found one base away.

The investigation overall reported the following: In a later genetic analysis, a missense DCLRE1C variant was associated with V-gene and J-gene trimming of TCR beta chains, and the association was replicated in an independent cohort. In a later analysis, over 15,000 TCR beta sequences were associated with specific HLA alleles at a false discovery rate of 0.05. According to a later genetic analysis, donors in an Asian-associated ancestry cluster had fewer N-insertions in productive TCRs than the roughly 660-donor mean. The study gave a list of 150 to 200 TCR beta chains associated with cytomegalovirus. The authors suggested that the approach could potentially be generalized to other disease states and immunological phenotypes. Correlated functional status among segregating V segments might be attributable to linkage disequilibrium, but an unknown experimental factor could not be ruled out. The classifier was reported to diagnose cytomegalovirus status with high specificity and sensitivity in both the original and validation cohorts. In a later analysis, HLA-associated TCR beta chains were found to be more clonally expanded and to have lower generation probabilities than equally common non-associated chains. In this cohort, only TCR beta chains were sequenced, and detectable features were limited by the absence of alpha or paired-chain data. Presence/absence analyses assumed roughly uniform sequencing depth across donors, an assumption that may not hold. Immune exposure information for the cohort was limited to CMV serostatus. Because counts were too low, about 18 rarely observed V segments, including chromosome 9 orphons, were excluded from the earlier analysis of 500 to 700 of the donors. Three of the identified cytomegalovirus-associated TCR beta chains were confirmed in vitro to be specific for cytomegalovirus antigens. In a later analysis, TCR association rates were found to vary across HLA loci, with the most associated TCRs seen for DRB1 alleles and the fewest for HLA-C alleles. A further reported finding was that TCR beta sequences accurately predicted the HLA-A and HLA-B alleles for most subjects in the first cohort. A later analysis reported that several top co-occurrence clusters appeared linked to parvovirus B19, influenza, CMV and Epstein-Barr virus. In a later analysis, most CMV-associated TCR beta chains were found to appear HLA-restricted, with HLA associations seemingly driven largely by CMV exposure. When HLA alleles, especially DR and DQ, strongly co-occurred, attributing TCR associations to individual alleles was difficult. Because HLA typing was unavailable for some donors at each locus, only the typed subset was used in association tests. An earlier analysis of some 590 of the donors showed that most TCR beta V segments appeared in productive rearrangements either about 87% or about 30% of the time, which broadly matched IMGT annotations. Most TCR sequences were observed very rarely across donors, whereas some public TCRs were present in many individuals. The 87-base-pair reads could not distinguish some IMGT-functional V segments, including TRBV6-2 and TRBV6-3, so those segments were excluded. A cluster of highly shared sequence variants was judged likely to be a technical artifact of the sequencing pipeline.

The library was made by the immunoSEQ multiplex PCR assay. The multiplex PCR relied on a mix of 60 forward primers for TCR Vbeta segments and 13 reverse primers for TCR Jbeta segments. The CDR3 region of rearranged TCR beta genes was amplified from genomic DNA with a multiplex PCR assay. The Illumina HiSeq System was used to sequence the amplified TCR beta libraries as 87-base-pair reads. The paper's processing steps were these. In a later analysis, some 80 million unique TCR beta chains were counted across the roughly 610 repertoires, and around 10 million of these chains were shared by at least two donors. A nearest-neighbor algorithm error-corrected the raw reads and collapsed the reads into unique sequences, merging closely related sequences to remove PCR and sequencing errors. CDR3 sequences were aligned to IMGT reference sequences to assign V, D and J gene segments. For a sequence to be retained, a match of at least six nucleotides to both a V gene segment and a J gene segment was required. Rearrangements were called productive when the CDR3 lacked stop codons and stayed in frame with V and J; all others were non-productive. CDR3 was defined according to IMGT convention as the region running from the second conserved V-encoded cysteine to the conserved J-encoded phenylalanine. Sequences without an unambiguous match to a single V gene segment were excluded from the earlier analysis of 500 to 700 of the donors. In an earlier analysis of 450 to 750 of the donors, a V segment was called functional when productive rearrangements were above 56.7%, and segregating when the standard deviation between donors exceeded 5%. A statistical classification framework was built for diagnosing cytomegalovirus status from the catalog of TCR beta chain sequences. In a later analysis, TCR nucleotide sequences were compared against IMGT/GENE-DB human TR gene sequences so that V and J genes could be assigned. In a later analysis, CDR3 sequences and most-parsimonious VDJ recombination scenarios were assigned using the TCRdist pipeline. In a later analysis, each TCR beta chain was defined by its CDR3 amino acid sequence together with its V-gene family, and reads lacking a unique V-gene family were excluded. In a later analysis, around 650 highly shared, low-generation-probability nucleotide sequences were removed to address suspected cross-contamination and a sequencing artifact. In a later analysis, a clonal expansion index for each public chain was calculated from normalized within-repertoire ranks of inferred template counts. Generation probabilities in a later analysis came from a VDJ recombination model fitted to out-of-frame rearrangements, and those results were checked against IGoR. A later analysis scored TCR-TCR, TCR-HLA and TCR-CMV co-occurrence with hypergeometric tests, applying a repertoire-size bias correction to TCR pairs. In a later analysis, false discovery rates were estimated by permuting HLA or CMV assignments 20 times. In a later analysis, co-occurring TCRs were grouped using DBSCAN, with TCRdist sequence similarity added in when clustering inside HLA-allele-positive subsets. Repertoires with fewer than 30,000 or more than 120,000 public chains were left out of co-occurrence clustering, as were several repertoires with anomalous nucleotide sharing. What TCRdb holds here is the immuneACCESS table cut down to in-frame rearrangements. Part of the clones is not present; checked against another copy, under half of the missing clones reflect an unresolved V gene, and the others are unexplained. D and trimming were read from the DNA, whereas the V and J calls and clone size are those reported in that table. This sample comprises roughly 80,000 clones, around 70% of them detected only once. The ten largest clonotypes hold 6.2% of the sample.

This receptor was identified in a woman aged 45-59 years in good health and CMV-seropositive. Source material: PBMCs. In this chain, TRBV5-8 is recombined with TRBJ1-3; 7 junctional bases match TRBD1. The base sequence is TGTGCCAGCAGCTTCGGGACAGCTGGAAACACCATATATTTT. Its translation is CASSFGTAGNTIYF.